The T cell receptor beta chain described here comes from a study of graft-versus-host responses after intestinal transplantation. Study-wide findings and caveats: Allografts from individuals with graft-donor T cell macrochimerism displayed high graft-versus-host to host-versus-graft clonal ratios. Ileal or blood samples showed some GvH clones first, and such clones were also found in recipient marrow. Levels of circulating GvH clones at their peak were associated with early post-transplant HvG declines.

For this clone: No antigen is known for it.

This table comes from immunoSEQ multiplex PCR, and its TCRdb copy is limited to in-frame clones, with some not included. Here the sample spans 25,000 or so clones, 90% being singletons. Germline assignment: CDR1 SGHAT and CDR2 FQNNGV. The CDR3 loop spans 12 amino acids. Trimming at V came to 5 bases and at J to 12 bases, leaving 6 bases not matched to a gene. This sequence joins TRBV11-2 and TRBJ2-1, with 8 bases lining up with TRBD1. This TCR was sampled from a human patient who received an intestinal transplant, so some T cells may come from the graft donor. Sequenced here: PBMCs, sampled 39 days after intestinal transplant. For the CDR3, the DNA is TGTGCCAGCAGCATGACAGGGGCGAGGCAGTTCTTC. This encodes CASSMTGARQFF.